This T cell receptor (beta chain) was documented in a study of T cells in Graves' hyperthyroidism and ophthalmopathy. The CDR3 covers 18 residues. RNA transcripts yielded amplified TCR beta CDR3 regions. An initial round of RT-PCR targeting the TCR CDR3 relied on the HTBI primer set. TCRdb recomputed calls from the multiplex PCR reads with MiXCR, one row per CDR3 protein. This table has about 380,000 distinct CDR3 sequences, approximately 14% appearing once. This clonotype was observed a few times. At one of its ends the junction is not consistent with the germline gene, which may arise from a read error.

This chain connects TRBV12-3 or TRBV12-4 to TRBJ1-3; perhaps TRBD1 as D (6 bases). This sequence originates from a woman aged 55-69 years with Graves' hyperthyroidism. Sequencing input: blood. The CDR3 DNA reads TGTGCCAGCAGTTTAGAACACGGTGGGGGCTACTCTGGAAACGCCATATATTTT. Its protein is CASSLEHGGGYSGNAIYF.